This passage covers 29 T cell receptor beta chains from one sample sequenced in a study of T-cell reconstitution after alpha-beta-depleted transplantation in children. As it was prepared, the TCRbeta library received unique molecular identifiers. Each CDR3 protein gets one entry after TCRdb re-called the PCR reads with MiXCR. The sample has some 300,000 distinct CDR3 sequences; nearly 8% are singletons. Study results and limitations: Fresh T-cell production supplied most of the T-cell counts and diversity seen one year after transplant.

For these TCRs, the target antigens are not known. This sample comprised peripheral blood, obtained 360 days after TCRalphabeta/CD19-depleted stem cell transplant. The receptors were gathered from a female patient aged 2-9 years who had a stem cell transplant for Fanconi anemia, so the T cells may come from the graft donor.

This clonotype was observed a handful of times. This sequence joins TRBV6-2 or TRBV6-3 and TRBJ2-2; 7 bases align to TRBD2. CDR1 and CDR2 from the germline V gene are MNHEY and SVGEGT. Trimming took 5 bases from V and 8 from J; bases not matched to a gene: 8. The CDR3 totals 14 residues. CDR3 amino acids: CASSPAGSAGELFF. Written as DNA, the CDR3 is TGTGCCAGCAGTCCAGCGGGGTCGGCGGGGGAGCTGTTTTTT.

This clonotype was observed many times. V is TRBV20-1 and J is TRBJ2-7; D is perhaps TRBD1 (6 bases). The germline V gene has CDR1 DFQATT and CDR2 SNEGSKA (reference sequence). The CDR3 consists of 12 residues. The V end was cut by 5 bases, the J end by 4 bases, with 12 bases between. Here the CDR3 reads CSAQPDRYEQYV. The CDR3, as DNA: TGCAGTGCTCAACCGGACAGATACGAGCAGTACGTC.

The table lists this clonotype with many counts. CDR3 nucleotides: TGCGCCAGCAGCTTTAGAGGGGGCAATCAGCCCCAGCATTTT. Translation: CASSFRGGNQPQHF. The V gene is TRBV5-1, the J gene TRBJ1-5; a possible D gene is TRBD1 (5 bases). CDR3 size: 14 residues. V shed 2 bases and J shed 2 bases, with 8 bases lying between them. Germline CDR1 and CDR2: SGHRS and YFSETQ. The complete variable domain, with remaining parts taken from reference TRBV5-1 and TRBJ1-5, reads KAGVTQTPRYLIKTRGQQVTLSCSPISGHRSVSWYQQTPGQGLQFLFEYFSETQRNKGNFPGRFSGRQFSNSRSEMNVSTLELGDSALYLCASSFRGGNQPQHFGDGTRLSIL.

This clonotype occurred many times. V usage is TRBV13 and J usage is TRBJ2-7; perhaps TRBD2 as D (5 bases). Per the germline V gene, CDR1 is PRHDT and CDR2 is FYEKMQ (reference sequence). The CDR3 loop spans 13 amino acids. V was cut by 2 bases and J by 7 bases, with 12 bases left in between. The CDR3 is CASSLRVANEQYF. The DNA for the CDR3 is TGTGCCAGCAGCTTACGAGTAGCGAATGAGCAGTACTTC.

This clonotype turned up a few times. The chain links TRBV20-1 to TRBJ2-3; the D call may be TRBD1 or TRBD2 (5 bases each). The CDR3 has 13 amino acids. Germline lookup yields CDR1 DFQATT and CDR2 SNEGSKA (reference sequence). V gave up 8 bases and J gave up 2 bases, with 14 bases separating them. The CDR3 DNA reads as TGCAGTACTGGGACCTTGTTCACAGATACGCAGTATTTT. Translating it yields CSTGTLFTDTQYF.

The rearrangement uses TRBV30 and TRBJ2-3, with D perhaps TRBD1 (5 bases). Trimming removed 1 base at V and 2 bases at J, with 7 bases between. The V gene's germline CDR1 is GTSNPN and CDR2 SVGIG (reference sequence). The CDR3 contains 13 residues. CDR3 in DNA: TGTGCCTGGAGTGGACAGCCCACAGATACGCAGTATTTT. As protein: CAWSGQPTDTQYF. Combining the CDR3 with reference TRBV30 and TRBJ2-3 gives the whole variable domain SQTIHQWPATLVQPVGSPLSLECTVEGTSNPNLYWYRQAAGRGLQLLFYSVGIGQISSEVPQNLSASRPQDRQFILSSKKLLLSDSGFYLCAWSGQPTDTQYFGPGTRLTVL.

The J gene is TRBJ2-2, the V gene TRBV5-4; 8 nucleotides line up with TRBD2. With 4 bases clipped from V and 10 bases from J, the junction kept 3 bases outside the gene matches. CDR1 is SGHNT and CDR2 is YYREEE in the germline V gene (reference sequence). The CDR3 is 12 amino acids. CDR3: CASSTGGVELFF. The CDR3 DNA reads as TGTGCCAGCAGCACGGGGGGGGTGGAGCTGTTTTTT. The full variable domain, completed using reference TRBV5-4 and TRBJ2-2, is ETGVTQSPTHLIKTRGQQVTLRCSSQSGHNTVSWYQQALGQGPQFIFQYYREEENGRGNFPPRFSGLQFPNYSSELNVNALELDDSALYLCASSTGGVELFFGEGSRLTVL.

The table lists this clonotype with many counts. V gene TRBV3-1 combines with J gene TRBJ1-6, with D hard to call. The CDR3 loop spans 14 amino acids. In germline, CDR1 is LGHDT, CDR2 YNNKEL (reference sequence). V was shortened by 1 base and J by 9 bases, with 10 bases between the two germline ends. This CDR3 reads CASSQVDPGSPLHF. For the CDR3, the DNA is TGTGCCAGCAGCCAAGTAGATCCCGGTTCACCCCTCCACTTT.

The rearrangement uses TRBV7-2 and TRBJ2-1, with D possibly matching TRBD1 (6 bases). CDR3 length: 16 amino acids. Trimming removed 1 base from V and 4 bases from J, with 14 bases in between. Germline CDR1 reads SGHTA; CDR2 reads FQGNSA. CDR3 sequence: CASSLVSGTLYNEQFF. The CDR3 region has the DNA TGTGCCAGCAGCTTAGTGTCCGGGACACTTTACAATGAGCAGTTCTTC. The complete variable domain, with remaining parts taken from reference TRBV7-2 and TRBJ2-1, reads GAGVSQSPSNKVTEKGKDVELRCDPISGHTALYWYRQSLGQGLEFLIYFQGNSAPDKSGLPSDRFSAERTGGSVSTLTIQRTQQEDSAVYLCASSLVSGTLYNEQFFGPGTRLTVL.

This clonotype was seen ten or more times. One junction end disagrees with the germline gene, perhaps due to a read error. This chain links TRBV20-1 with TRBJ2-1; D may correspond to TRBD1 or TRBD2 (6 bases each). CDR3 size: 11 residues. Germline CDR1 reads DFQATT; CDR2 reads SNEGSKA (reference sequence). Here the CDR3 DNA reads TGCAGTGCTAATTTGGGGGGCCAGTCAGTCTTC. Amino acid sequence: CSANLGGQSVF.

This clonotype was picked up a small number of times. This chain uses TRBV12-3 or TRBV12-4 with TRBJ2-2; 9 nucleotides align to TRBD2. V dropped 3 bases and J dropped 6; count of bases not matched to a gene: 5. CDR3 size: 15 residues. CDR3 region: CASSLREGWAGELFF. CDR3 bases: TGTGCCAGCAGTTTGCGGGAGGGATGGGCCGGGGAGCTGTTTTTT.

The V and J genes are TRBV6-1 and TRBJ2-3; 7 nucleotides line up with TRBD1. J gave up 2 bases and V 4 bases, and 6 bases lay outside the gene matches. The CDR3 has 15 amino acids. CDR1 and CDR2 (germline): MNHNS, SASEGT. The DNA for the CDR3 is TGTGCCAGCAGTGGTGGGGACAGACTCACAGATACGCAGTATTTT. Translating it yields CASSGGDRLTDTQYF.

This clonotype came up many times. The V call is TRBV10-3, the J call TRBJ2-2; D possibly corresponds to TRBD2 (6 bases). Germline loops: CDR1 ENHRY, CDR2 SYGVKD. This CDR3 spans 14 amino acids. With 4 bases removed from V and 6 bases from J, the gap between germline ends came to 12 bases. CDR3 nucleotide sequence: TGTGCCATCAGTGGGGGGGAATACCCCGGGGAGCTGTTTTTT. It yields the protein CAISGGEYPGELFF.

This clonotype was seen only a few times. A junction end diverges from the germline sequence, so it may reflect a read error. The V and J genes are TRBV7-9 and TRBJ2-2; D unclear. CDR3 length: 15 residues. Germline V gene lookup returns CDR1 SEHNR and CDR2 FQNEAQ (reference sequence). The CDR3 bases are TGTTCCAGCAGCTTATTCGCCAGCGACACCGGGGAGCTGTTTTTT. Its translation: CSSSLFASDTGELFF. The entire variable domain, with the rest obtained from reference TRBV7-9 and TRBJ2-2, is as follows: DTGVSQNPRHKITKRGQNVTFRCDPISEHNRLYWYRQTLGQGPEFLTYFQNEAQLEKSRLLSDRFSAERPKGSFSTLEIQRTEQGDSAMYLCSSSLFASDTGELFFGEGSRLTVL.

Ten or more counts support this clonotype. The V gene is TRBV4-2, the J gene TRBJ2-5, with TRBD2 identical over 9 bases. Germline loops: CDR1 LGHNA, CDR2 YNFKEQ. V was pared by 1 base and J by 3 bases, with 3 bases of the junction left unmatched. This CDR3 has 15 amino acids. CDR3 coding DNA: TGTGCCAGCAGCCAAGGGACTAGCGAGGAAGAGACCCAGTACTTC. This gives the protein CASSQGTSEEETQYF.

This clonotype was seen ten or more times. The gene calls are TRBV27 and TRBJ1-1; 8 bases line up with TRBD1. This CDR3 is built from 14 residues. V trimming: 2 bases; J trimming: 2 bases; junction bases outside the gene matches: 1. CDR1 MNHEY and CDR2 SMNVEV come from the germline V gene (reference sequence). CDR3 protein: CASSLQGANTEAFF. The CDR3 DNA is TGTGCCAGCAGTTTACAGGGGGCCAACACTGAAGCTTTCTTT.

This clonotype showed up many times. In DNA, the CDR3 is TGTGCCAGCAGCCGGGACTCGGGCAATGAGCAGTTCTTC. This sequence encodes CASSRDSGNEQFF. The J gene is TRBJ2-1, the V gene TRBV6-1; possibly TRBD2 for D (6 bases). Germline V gives CDR1 MNHNS, CDR2 SASEGT. The V end lost 6 bases, the J end lost 6 bases, and 12 bases lay between the germline ends. CDR3 length: 13 amino acids.

Many counts were recorded for this clonotype. The V and J genes are TRBV27 and TRBJ2-1, with 14 nucleotides matching TRBD2. This CDR3 has 19 amino acids. CDR1 is MNHEY and CDR2 is SMNVEV in the germline V gene (reference sequence). V was pared by 4 bases and J by 2 bases, with 10 bases of the junction left unmatched. The CDR3 is CASSSGTSGSYRTYNEQFF. In nucleotides, the CDR3 is TGTGCCAGCAGTTCCGGGACTAGCGGGAGCTATCGTACCTACAATGAGCAGTTCTTC.

This clonotype was found a few times. V gene TRBV7-2 combines with J gene TRBJ2-1, with D perhaps matching TRBD1 or TRBD2 (5 bases each). Trimming left V 4 bases short and J 2 bases short, with 9 bases between. The CDR3 spans 14 residues. The V gene's germline CDR1 is SGHTA and CDR2 FQGNSA. CDR3 amino acids: CASSSKGPYNEQFF. In DNA form, the CDR3 reads TGTGCCAGCAGCTCGAAGGGACCCTACAATGAGCAGTTCTTC.

The genes are TRBV6-1 and TRBJ2-1; D is undetermined. The CDR3 spans 14 residues. With 6 bases removed from V and 2 bases from J, the gap between germline ends came to 11 bases. In germline, CDR1 is MNHNS, CDR2 SASEGT. The CDR3 nucleotides read TGTGCCAGCAGCCCCCCGGTCACCTACAATGAGCAGTTCTTC. This translates into CASSPPVTYNEQFF.

This clonotype was counted ten times or more. The chain combines TRBV10-3 with TRBJ1-3; D gene ambiguous. The CDR3 loop spans 13 amino acids. CDR1 ENHRY and CDR2 SYGVKD come from the germline V gene. V lost 10 bases to trimming and J lost 0 bases, with 10 bases between them. CDR3 in DNA: TGTGCCAGCACAGAGTCCTCTGGAAACACCATATATTTT. Its translation is CASTESSGNTIYF.

This clonotype has a count of ten or more. The chain joins TRBV24-1 to TRBJ2-3; possibly TRBD2 for D (7 bases). The CDR3 has 14 amino acids. V was clipped by 0 bases and J by 9 bases, with 12 bases between them. From germline, CDR1 is KGHDR and CDR2 SFDVKD. The CDR3 DNA reads as TGTGCCACCAGTGATTTGGGGGGGGCGCAAACGCAGTATTTT. This sequence encodes CATSDLGGAQTQYF.

This clonotype has at least ten counts. The chain combines TRBV6-6 with TRBJ2-3; the match to TRBD1 covers 9 bases. The length of the CDR3 is 12 residues. The V and J ends lost 6 bases and 9 bases, in that order; junction bases with no gene match: 4. From germline, CDR1 is MNHNY and CDR2 SVGAGI (reference sequence). CDR3 residues: CASREGQGTQYF. The CDR3 DNA reads as TGTGCCAGCAGGGAGGGACAGGGAACGCAGTATTTT.

Ten or more counts support this clonotype. The rearrangement links TRBV2 to TRBJ2-1, with D unresolved. The V end was cut by 1 base, the J end by 12 bases, with 7 bases between. CDR1 is SNHLY, CDR2 FYNNEI, per germline. The CDR3 spans 11 residues. The CDR3 nucleotides are TGTGCCAGCAGTGAAGGAGTTTTGCAGTTCTTC. Its protein product is CASSEGVLQFF.

This clonotype showed up many times. This chain uses TRBV12-3 or TRBV12-4 with TRBJ1-5; D perhaps matches TRBD1 (5 bases). Trimming cost V 0 bases and J 10 bases, with 10 bases left between them. There are 13 residues in the CDR3. DNA of the CDR3: TGTGCCAGCAGTTTAGCGCTCGGGGGTCCCCAGCATTTT. Translated: CASSLALGGPQHF.

The chain carries TRBV28 and TRBJ1-4; 8 bases match TRBD1. This CDR3 has 14 amino acids. CDR1 and CDR2 from the germline V gene are MDHEN and SYDVKM. Trimming took 6 bases from V and 4 from J; bases not matched to a gene: 4. CDR3 amino acids: CASSRGQDNEKLFF. The DNA for the CDR3 is TGTGCCAGCAGCCGGGGACAGGATAATGAAAAACTGTTTTTT.

This chain connects TRBV19 to TRBJ2-6; D not resolved. Trimming shortened V by 6 bases and J by 0 bases, and 12 bases separated the two germline ends. CDR1 LNHDA and CDR2 SQIVND come from the germline V gene (reference sequence). The CDR3 runs to 16 residues. The CDR3 sequence: CASSPRATSGANVLTF. CDR3 sequence (DNA): TGTGCCAGTAGCCCACGGGCCACCTCTGGGGCCAACGTCCTGACTTTC.

The table lists this clonotype with a few counts. The V and J genes are TRBV2 and TRBJ1-2; the match to TRBD1 covers 7 bases. This CDR3 is 13 amino acids long. V dropped 8 bases and J dropped 4; count of bases not matched to a gene: 7. Germline CDR1 and CDR2: SNHLY and FYNNEI. CDR3 amino acids: CASQQGTVYGYTF. DNA of the CDR3: TGTGCCAGCCAACAAGGGACAGTCTATGGCTACACCTTC.

This clonotype was recorded many times. The chain joins TRBV7-3 to TRBJ2-1; 9 bases align to TRBD2. Germline CDR1 SGHTA, CDR2 FQGTGA. The V and J ends lost 5 bases and 6 bases, in that order; junction bases with no gene match: 11. CDR3 size: 16 residues. This chain's CDR3 is CASSLINSGRINEQFF. In DNA, the CDR3 is TGTGCCAGCAGCCTAATTAATAGCGGGAGAATCAATGAGCAGTTCTTC. Looking up the rest from reference TRBV7-3 and TRBJ2-1 gives the full variable domain: GAGVSQTPSNKVTEKGKYVELRCDPISGHTALYWYRQSLGQGPEFLIYFQGTGAADDSGLPNDRFFAVRPEGSVSTLKIQRTERGDSAVYLCASSLINSGRINEQFFGPGTRLTVL.